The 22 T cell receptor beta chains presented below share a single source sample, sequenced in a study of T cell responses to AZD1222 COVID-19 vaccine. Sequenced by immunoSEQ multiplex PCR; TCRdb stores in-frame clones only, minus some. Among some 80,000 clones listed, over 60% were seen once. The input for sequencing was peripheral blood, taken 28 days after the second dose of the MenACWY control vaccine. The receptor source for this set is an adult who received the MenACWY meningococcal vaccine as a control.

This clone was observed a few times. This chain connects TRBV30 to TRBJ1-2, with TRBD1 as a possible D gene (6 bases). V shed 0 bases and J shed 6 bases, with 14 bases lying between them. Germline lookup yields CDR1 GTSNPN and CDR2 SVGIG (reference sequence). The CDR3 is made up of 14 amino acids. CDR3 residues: CAWSVIQGIHGYTF. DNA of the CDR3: TGTGCCTGGAGTGTTATACAGGGCATCCATGGCTACACCTTC.

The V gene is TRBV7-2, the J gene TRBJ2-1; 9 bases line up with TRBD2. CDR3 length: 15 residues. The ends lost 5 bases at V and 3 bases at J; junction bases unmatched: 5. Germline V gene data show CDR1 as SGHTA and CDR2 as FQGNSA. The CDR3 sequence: CASSPGTSIYNEQFF. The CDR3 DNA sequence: TGTGCCAGCAGCCCCGGGACTAGCATCTACAATGAGCAGTTCTTC.

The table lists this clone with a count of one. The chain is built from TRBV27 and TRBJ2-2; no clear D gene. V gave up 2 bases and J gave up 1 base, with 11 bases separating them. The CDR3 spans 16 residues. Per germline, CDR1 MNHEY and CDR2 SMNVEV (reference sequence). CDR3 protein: CASSLILFGNTGELFF. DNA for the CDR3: TGTGCCAGCAGTTTAATCCTGTTTGGGAACACCGGGGAGCTGTTTTTT.

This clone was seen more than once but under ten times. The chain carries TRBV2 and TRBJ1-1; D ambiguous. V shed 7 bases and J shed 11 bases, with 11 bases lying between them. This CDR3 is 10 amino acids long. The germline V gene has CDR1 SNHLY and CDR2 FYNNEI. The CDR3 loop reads CASISRVAFF. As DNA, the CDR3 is TGTGCCAGCATTTCTCGGGTTGCTTTCTTT.

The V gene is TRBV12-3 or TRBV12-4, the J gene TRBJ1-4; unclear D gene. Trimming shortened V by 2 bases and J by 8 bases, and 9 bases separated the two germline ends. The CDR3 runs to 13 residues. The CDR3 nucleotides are TGTGCCAGCAGTTTAAATATTGGGGAAAAACTGTTTTTT. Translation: CASSLNIGEKLFF.

The DNA for the CDR3 is TGTGCCAGCAGCCAAGTGCCAGTAGGGACCTACGAGCAGTACTTC. As protein: CASSQVPVGTYEQYF. This sequence joins TRBV3-1 (or the pseudogene TRBV3-2) and TRBJ2-7; no clear D. This CDR3 contains 15 residues. V dropped 1 base and J dropped 2 bases, with 12 bases sitting between them. Looked up from germline, CDR1 is LGHDT and CDR2 is YNNKEL (reference sequence).

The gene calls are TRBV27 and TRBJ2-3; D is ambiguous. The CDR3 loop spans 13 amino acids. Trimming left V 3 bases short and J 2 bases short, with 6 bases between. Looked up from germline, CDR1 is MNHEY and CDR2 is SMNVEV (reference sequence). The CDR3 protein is CASSFSYTDTQYF. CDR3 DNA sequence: TGTGCCAGCAGTTTTTCCTACACAGATACGCAGTATTTT.

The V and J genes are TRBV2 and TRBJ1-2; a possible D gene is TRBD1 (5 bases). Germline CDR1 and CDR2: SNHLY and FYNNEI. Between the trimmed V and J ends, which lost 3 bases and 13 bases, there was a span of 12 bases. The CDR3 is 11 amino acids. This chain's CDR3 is CASSEGRDSTF. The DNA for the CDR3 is TGTGCCAGCAGTGAGGGCAGGGACTCCACCTTC.

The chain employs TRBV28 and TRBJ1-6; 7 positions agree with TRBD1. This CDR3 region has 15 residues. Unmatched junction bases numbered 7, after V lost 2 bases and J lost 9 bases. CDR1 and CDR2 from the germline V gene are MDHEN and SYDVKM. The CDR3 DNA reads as TGTGCCAGCAGTTTACGAGGGGGCCAGGGTTCACCCCTCCACTTT. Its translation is CASSLRGGQGSPLHF.

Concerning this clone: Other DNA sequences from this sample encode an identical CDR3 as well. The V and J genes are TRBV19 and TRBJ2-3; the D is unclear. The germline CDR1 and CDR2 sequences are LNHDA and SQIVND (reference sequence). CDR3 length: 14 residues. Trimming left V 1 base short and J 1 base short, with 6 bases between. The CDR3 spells CASSIGQGTDTQYF. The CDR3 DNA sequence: TGTGCCAGTAGTATAGGGCAGGGCACAGATACGCAGTATTTT.

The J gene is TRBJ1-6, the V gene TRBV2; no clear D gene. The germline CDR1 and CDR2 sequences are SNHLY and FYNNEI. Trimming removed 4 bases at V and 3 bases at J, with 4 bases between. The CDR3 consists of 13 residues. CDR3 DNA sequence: TGTGCCAGCAGTGCAGACTATAATTCACCCCTCCACTTT. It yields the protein CASSADYNSPLHF.

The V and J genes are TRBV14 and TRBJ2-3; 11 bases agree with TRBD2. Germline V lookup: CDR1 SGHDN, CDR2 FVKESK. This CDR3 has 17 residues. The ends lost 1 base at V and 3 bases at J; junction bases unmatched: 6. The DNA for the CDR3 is TGTGCCAGCAGCCAAGGACTAGCGGGATATGGTACAGATACGCAGTATTTT. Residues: CASSQGLAGYGTDTQYF.

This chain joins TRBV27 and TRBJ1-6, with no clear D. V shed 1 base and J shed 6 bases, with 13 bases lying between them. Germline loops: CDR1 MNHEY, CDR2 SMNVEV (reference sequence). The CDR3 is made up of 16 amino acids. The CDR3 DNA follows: TGTGCCAGCAGTTTATACAGCCAAAACGGTAATTCACCCCTCCACTTT. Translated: CASSLYSQNGNSPLHF.

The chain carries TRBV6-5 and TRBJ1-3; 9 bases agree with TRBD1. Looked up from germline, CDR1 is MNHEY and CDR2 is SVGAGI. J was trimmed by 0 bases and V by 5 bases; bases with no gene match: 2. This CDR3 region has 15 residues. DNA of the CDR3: TGTGCCAGCAGTCTGGGACAGGGCTCTGGAAACACCATATATTTT. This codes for CASSLGQGSGNTIYF.

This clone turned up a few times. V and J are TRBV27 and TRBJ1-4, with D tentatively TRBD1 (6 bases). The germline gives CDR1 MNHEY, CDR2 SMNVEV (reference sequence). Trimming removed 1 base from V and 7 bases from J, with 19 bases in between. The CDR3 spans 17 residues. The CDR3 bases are TGTGCCAGCAGTTTATTGGCAGTTACGGGGGCCCCTGAAAAACTGTTTTTT. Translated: CASSLLAVTGAPEKLFF.

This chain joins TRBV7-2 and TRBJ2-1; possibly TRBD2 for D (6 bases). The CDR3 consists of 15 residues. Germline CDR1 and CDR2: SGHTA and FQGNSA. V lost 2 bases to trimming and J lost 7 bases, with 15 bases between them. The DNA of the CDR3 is TGTGCCAGCAGCTTAACGGCGGGGACCGGGAATGAGCAGTTCTTC. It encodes CASSLTAGTGNEQFF.

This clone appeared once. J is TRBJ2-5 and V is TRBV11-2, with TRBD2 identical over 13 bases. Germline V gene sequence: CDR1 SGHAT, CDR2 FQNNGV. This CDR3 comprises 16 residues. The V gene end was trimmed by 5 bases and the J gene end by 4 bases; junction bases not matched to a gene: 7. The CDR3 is CASSTLAGGAGETQYF. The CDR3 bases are TGTGCCAGCAGCACACTAGCGGGGGGGGCAGGAGAGACCCAGTACTTC. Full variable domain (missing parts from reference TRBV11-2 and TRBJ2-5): EAGVAQSPRYKIIEKRQSVAFWCNPISGHATLYWYQQILGQGPKLLIQFQNNGVVDDSQLPKDRFSAERLKGVDSTLKIQPAKLEDSAVYLCASSTLAGGAGETQYFGPGTRLLVL.

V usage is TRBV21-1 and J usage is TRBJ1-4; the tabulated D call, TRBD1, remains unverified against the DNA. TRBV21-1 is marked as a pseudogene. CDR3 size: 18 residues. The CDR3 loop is CASSKANETGPTNEKLFF. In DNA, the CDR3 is TGTGCCAGCAGCAAAGCGAATGAGACAGGACCAACTAATGAAAAACTGTTTTTT.

CDR3 region: CASSLHERGEQFF. The CDR3 DNA sequence: TGTGCCAGCAGCTTACATGAGCGGGGGGAGCAGTTCTTC. This chain links TRBV7-9 with TRBJ2-1; the match to TRBD2 covers 8 bases. The length of the CDR3 is 13 residues. The V and J ends lost 2 bases and 10 bases, in that order; junction bases with no gene match: 4. Germline assignment: CDR1 SEHNR and CDR2 FQNEAQ (reference sequence).

The CDR3 DNA is TGTGCCAGCAACCAGGGGACCCTTCCTGAAGCTTTCTTT. It translates to CASNQGTLPEAFF. The gene calls are TRBV2 and TRBJ1-1; TRBD1 is a possible D gene (6 bases). CDR3 size: 13 residues. The V gene lost 7 bases and the J gene lost 6 bases, with 15 bases spanning the gap. In germline, CDR1 is SNHLY, CDR2 FYNNEI.

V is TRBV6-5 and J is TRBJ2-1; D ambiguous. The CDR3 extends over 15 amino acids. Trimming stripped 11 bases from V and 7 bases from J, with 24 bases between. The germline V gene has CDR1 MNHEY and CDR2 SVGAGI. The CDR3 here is CAASRPAPLVNEQFF. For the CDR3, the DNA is TGTGCCGCCTCCCGCCCGGCTCCCCTAGTGAATGAGCAGTTCTTC.

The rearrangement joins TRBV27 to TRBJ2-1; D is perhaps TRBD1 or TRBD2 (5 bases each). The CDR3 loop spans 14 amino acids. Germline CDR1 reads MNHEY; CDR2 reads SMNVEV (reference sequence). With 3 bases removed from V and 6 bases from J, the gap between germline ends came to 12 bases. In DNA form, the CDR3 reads TGTGCCAGCAGTTTCTCCCGGGACCTCAATGAGCAGTTCTTC. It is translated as CASSFSRDLNEQFF.